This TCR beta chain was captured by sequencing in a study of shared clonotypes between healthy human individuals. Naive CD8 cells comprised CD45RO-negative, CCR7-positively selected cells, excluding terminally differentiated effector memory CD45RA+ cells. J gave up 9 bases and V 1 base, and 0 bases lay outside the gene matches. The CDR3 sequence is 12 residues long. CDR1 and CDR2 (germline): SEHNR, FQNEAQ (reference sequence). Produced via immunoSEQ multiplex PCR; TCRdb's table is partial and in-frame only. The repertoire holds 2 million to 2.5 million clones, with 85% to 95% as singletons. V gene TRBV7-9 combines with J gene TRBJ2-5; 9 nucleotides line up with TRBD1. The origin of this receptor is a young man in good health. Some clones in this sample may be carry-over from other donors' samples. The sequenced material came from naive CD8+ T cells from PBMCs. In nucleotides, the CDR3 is TGTGCCAGCAGCTTAGGGGACAGGGCCCAGTACTTC. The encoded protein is CASSLGDRAQYF.